The entry below describes one TCR beta chain. The antigen is unknown. The sample is drawn from a study of T cell responses to AZD1222 COVID-19 vaccine. Study context: Combined were second doses at about 4 or about 12 weeks. Study-level results: Spike-specific TCR breadth and depth rose after two AZD1222 doses.

The CDR3 is made up of 17 amino acids. CDR1 is LNHNV, CDR2 YYDKDF, per germline (reference sequence). Trimming stripped 5 bases from V and 10 bases from J, with 24 bases between. Method: immunoSEQ multiplex PCR; TCRdb's copy keeps in-frame clones and lacks some. The profile shows around 200,000 clones, under 95% of them singletons. This sequence originates from an adult in good health. The specimen was peripheral blood, collected on day 0 of AZD1222 vaccination. This chain connects TRBV15 to TRBJ1-6; D is undetermined. In nucleotides, the CDR3 is TGTGCCACCAGCCCCCTGGGCCATTGGCGGTTTACCTCACCCCTCCACTTT. It encodes CATSPLGHWRFTSPLHF.